The clone carrying this T cell receptor beta chain occurred a few times. The record originates from a study of T cell responses to AZD1222 COVID-19 vaccine. Data came from immunoSEQ multiplex PCR; TCRdb stores just in-frame clones and leaves some out. The sample shows some 130,000 clones, about nine tenths of them seen only once. This receptor was obtained from an adult in good health. The sample consisted of peripheral blood, taken on day 0 of AZD1222 vaccination.

CDR3 region: CASSSVGAGRAGELFF. DNA for the CDR3: TGTGCCAGCAGCTCGGTGGGAGCAGGCCGGGCCGGGGAGCTGTTTTTT. The chain is built from TRBV7-9 and TRBJ2-2; weak D call: TRBD2 (5 bases). Germline V gene sequence: CDR1 SEHNR, CDR2 FQNEAQ (reference sequence). The CDR3 is 16 amino acids. The ends were cut back, 4 bases at V and 6 bases at J, with 18 bases in the middle.